This T cell receptor (beta chain) was sequenced in a study of blood T cells in healthy people across ages. Next came a second PCR, run for 7 to 11 cycles, which used a sample-barcoded 5' primer along with a J-beta primer mix. TCRdb reprocessed the 5' RACE reads via MiXCR and lists one record per CDR3 protein. The profile shows about 570,000 distinct CDR3 sequences, approximately 27% of them singletons. CDR3 size: 12 residues. CDR1 is DFQATT, CDR2 SNEGSKA, per germline (reference sequence). Donation came from healthy Caucasian individuals in Russia who were aged roughly 6 to 95. Per sample, a minimum of 7 million PBMCs were isolated. The authors extracted at least 5 micrograms of total RNA per sample.

The sequence came from a woman between 65 and 79 years old in good health. The chain combines TRBV20-1 with TRBJ2-5; D call uncertain. The end of the DNA fits TRBJ2-7 better, so the J call may be wrong. The specimen sequenced was blood. The CDR3 DNA follows: TGCAGTGCTGGCGATTCTTACTACGAGCAGTACTTC. This encodes CSAGDSYYEQYF.